This TCR beta chain is drawn from a study of technical replicates of blood from a few donors. The V gene's germline CDR1 is SGHTA and CDR2 FQGTGA. V shed 0 bases and J shed 6 bases, with 8 bases lying between them. The CDR3 totals 13 residues. The assay was immunoSEQ multiplex PCR, and TCRdb's table has in-frame clones only and misses some. The repertoire holds around 83,000 clones, approximately 90% seen once, with over 0.2% in the top ten. The source is a human donor in good health. The rearrangement joins TRBV7-3 to TRBJ1-2; a weak D match, TRBD1 (5 bases). The sample consisted of T cells isolated from PBMCs. CDR3 sequence reads: CASSLTRGNGYTF. As DNA, the CDR3 is TGTGCCAGCAGCTTAACGCGGGGGAATGGCTACACCTTC.